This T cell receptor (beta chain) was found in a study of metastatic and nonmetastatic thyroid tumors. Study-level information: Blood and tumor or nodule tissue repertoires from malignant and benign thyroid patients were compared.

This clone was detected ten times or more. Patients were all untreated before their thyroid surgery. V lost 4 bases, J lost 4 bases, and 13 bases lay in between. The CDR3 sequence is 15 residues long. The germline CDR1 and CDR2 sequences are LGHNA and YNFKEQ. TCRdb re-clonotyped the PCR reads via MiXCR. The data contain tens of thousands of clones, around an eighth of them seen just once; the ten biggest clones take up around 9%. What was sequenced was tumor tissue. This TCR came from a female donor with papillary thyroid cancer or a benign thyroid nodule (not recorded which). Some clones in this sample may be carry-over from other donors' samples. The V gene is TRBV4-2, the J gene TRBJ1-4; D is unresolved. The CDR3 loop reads CASSLRPGDNEKLFF. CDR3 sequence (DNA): TGTGCCAGCAGCCTCAGACCGGGAGATAATGAAAAACTGTTTTTT.